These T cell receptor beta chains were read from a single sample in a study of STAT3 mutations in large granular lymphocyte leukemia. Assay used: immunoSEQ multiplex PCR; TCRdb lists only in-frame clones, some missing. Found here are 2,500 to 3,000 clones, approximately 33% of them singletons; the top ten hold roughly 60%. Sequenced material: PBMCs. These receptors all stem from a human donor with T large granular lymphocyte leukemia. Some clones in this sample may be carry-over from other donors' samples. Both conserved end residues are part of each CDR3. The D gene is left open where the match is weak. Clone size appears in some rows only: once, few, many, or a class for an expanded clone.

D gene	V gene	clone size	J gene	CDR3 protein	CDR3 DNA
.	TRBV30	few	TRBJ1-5	CAWSGGGQPQHF	TGTGCCTGGAGTGGGGGTGGTCAGCCCCAGCATTTT
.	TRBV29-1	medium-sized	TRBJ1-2	CSVGEERDYGYTF	TGCAGCGTTGGAGAGGAAAGGGACTATGGCTACACCTTC
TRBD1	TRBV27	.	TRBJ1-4	CASGDRVNEKLFF	TGTGCCAGCGGGGACAGGGTTAATGAAAAACTGTTTTTT
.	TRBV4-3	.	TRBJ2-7	CASSQGWGPYEQYF	TGCGCCAGCAGCCAAGGTTGGGGGCCCTACGAGCAGTACTTC
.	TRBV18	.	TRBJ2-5	CASSPNQETQYF	TGTGCCAGCTCACCAAACCAAGAGACCCAGTACTTC
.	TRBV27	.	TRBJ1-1	CASSLGRVGTEAFF	TGTGCCAGCAGTTTAGGCAGGGTGGGCACTGAAGCTTTCTTT
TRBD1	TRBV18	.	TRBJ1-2	CASSPGQGIGANYGYTF	TGTGCCAGCTCCCCCGGACAGGGGATCGGCGCTAACTATGGCTACACCTTC
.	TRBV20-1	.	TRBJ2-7	CSARRQDEQYF	TGCAGTGCTCGCAGACAGGACGAGCAGTACTTC
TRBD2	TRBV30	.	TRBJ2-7	CAWNPGGVTYEQYF	TGTGCCTGGAACCCCGGGGGGGTAACCTACGAGCAGTACTTC
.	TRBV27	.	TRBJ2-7	CASSFRGEQYF	TGTGCCAGCAGTTTTCGAGGGGAGCAGTACTTC
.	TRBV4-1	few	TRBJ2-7	CASSRQIGYEQYF	TGCGCCAGCAGCCGACAGATAGGCTACGAGCAGTACTTC
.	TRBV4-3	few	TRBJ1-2	CASSQDYGLGYGYTF	TGCGCCAGCAGCCAAGATTACGGGTTGGGCTATGGCTACACCTTC
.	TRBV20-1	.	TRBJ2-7	CSARDGERQYF	TGCAGTGCTAGAGATGGGGAAAGGCAGTACTTC
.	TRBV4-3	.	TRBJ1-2	CASSQDWGVYGYTF	TGCGCCAGCAGCCAAGATTGGGGTGTCTATGGCTACACCTTC
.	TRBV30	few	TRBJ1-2	CAWTDSLYGYTF	TGTGCCTGGACGGACAGCCTCTATGGCTACACCTTC
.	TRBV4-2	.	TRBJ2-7	CASSQEWQSSYEQYF	TGTGCCAGCAGCCAAGAATGGCAGAGCTCCTACGAGCAGTACTTC
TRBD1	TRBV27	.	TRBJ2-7	CASSFRDRDMHEQYF	TGTGCCAGCAGTTTCCGGGACAGGGATATGCACGAGCAGTACTTC
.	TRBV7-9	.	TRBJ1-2	CASSLVGRKYGYTF	TGTGCCAGCAGCTTAGTCGGTCGGAAATATGGCTACACCTTC
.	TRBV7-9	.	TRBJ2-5	CASSLRGVPETQYF	TGTGCCAGCAGCTTACGAGGGGTCCCAGAGACCCAGTACTTC
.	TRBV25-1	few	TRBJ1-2	CATADSRTFGYTF	TGTGCCACTGCAGACAGCCGGACTTTTGGCTACACCTTC
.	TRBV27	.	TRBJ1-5	CASSLWGGQPQHF	TGTGCCAGCAGTTTATGGGGTGGCCAGCCCCAGCATTTT
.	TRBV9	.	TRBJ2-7	CASSVGPFGYEQYF	TGTGCCAGCAGCGTAGGCCCGTTCGGGTACGAGCAGTACTTC
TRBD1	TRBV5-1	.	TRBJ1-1	CASSLDGTGRTEAFF	TGCGCCAGCAGCTTGGATGGGACAGGGAGAACTGAAGCTTTCTTT
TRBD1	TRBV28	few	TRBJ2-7	CASTPGGQGYEQYF	TGTGCCAGCACCCCAGGGGGACAGGGCTACGAGCAGTACTTC
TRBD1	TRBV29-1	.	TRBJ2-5	CSVARTGGTGETQYF	TGCAGCGTTGCGAGAACAGGGGGCACTGGGGAGACCCAGTACTTC
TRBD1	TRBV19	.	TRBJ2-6	CASRTGAGANVLTF	TGTGCCAGTAGGACAGGGGCTGGGGCCAACGTCCTGACTTTC
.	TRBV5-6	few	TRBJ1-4	CASSLSVGGLFF	TGTGCCAGCAGCTTGTCCGTAGGTGGACTGTTTTTT
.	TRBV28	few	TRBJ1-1	CASRSGGGISTEAFF	TGTGCCAGCAGATCGGGTGGGGGCATCAGCACTGAAGCTTTCTTT